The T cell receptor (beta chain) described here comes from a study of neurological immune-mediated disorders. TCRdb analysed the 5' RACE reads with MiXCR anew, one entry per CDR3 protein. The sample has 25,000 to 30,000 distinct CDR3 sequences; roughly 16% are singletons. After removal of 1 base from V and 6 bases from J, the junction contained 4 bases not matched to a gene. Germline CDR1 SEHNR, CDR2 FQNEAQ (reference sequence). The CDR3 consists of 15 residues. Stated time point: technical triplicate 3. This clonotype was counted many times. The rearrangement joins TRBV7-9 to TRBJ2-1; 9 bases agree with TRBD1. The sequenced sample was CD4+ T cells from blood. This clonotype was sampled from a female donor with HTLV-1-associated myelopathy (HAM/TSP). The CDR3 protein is CASSLGLDRGNEQFF. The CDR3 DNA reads TGTGCCAGCAGCTTAGGCCTGGACAGGGGCAATGAGCAGTTCTTC.